This entry lists 2 T cell receptor beta chains sequenced from one sample in a study of vaccination and CD4 T cells after COVID-19. Sequencing of DNA taken from cultured CD4+ T cells relied on the Oncomine TCR Beta short-read assay. Cultured CD4+ T cells yielded the extracted genomic DNA. TCRdb used MiXCR to reprocess the PCR reads, holding one entry per CDR3 protein. This sample has approximately 11,000 distinct CDR3 sequences, with 25% to 30% found just once. Antigens for these TCRs are unknown. Treatment indicated: approximately 11-day PBMC culture with coronavirus spike peptide pools or control peptides (ViraFEST assay). CD4+ T cells that came from the unexposed donor were collected before the COVID-19 pandemic (2011-2018). Sequences were obtained from CD4+ T cells from blood, cultured in vitro. The source is a human donor in good health.

This clonotype came up a few times. The rearrangement joins TRBV6-1 to TRBJ1-5, with a tentative D call TRBD1 (5 bases). The CDR3 contains 15 residues. V lost 3 bases, J lost 6 bases, and 15 bases lay in between. Per the germline V gene, CDR1 is MNHNS and CDR2 is SASEGT. CDR3 in DNA: TGTGCCAGCAGTGAGACATTGGGGAGGGGTCAGCCCCAGCATTTT. This gives the protein CASSETLGRGQPQHF.

The chain employs TRBV11-3 and TRBJ2-1; TRBD2 might be the D (6 bases). Germline V CDR1 and CDR2: SGHNT, YENEEA. The CDR3 totals 15 residues. The V end was cut by 5 bases, the J end by 1 base, with 12 bases between. The CDR3 loop reads CASSPRAGSYNEQFF. The CDR3 DNA reads TGTGCCAGCAGCCCTCGAGCGGGTTCCTACAATGAGCAGTTCTTC. Variable domain in full (rest from reference TRBV11-3 and TRBJ2-1): EAGVVQSPRYKIIEKKQPVAFWCNPISGHNTLYWYLQNLGQGPELLIRYENEEAVDDSQLPKDRFSAERLKGVDSTLKIQPAELGDSAVYLCASSPRAGSYNEQFFGPGTRLTVL.